This T cell receptor beta chain derives from a study of cytotoxic CD8 clonotypes in ibrutinib-treated CLL (dated by TCRdb to 2020 to 2022). Notes on the research overall: The cohort had ten to twelve relapsed/refractory and 15 treatment-naive patients; some 17 were IGHV unmutated. Responses were partial in 25 or so patients and complete in 2; after median approximately 69 months follow-up, about 14 stayed in remission and approximately 12 progressed. The response samples were drawn at a median of roughly eleven months into treatment, with a range of roughly 6 to 40 months. Samples averaged 255,043 productive templates and 80,000 to 100,000 productive rearrangements. Longitudinal samples were obtainable from about 30% of the roughly 90 participants in the trial. Cryopreserved peripheral blood mononuclear cells were collected before treatment, at response, and at either disease progression or sustained remission.

A word on this clone: Its cognate antigen has yet to be identified. Base-call qualities are not available, and no considerably larger clone is one nucleotide away.

For TCR beta library preparation, roughly 2 micrograms of genomic DNA was extracted from cryopreserved PBMCs. Longitudinal blood samples from CLL patients receiving ibrutinib monotherapy were subjected to high-throughput TCR beta sequencing. The patients took part in an open-label, single-center phase 2 trial of ibrutinib monotherapy. Reading the germline V gene gives CDR1 MNHEY and CDR2 SVGAGI. From its cysteine to its phenylalanine, the CDR3 spans 12 amino acids. Here the CDR3 DNA is all that survives: 36 bases in frame from base 1. The V and J ends are trimmed by 5 bases and 10 bases, leaving 14 bases between them. General findings and caveats noted by the study authors: Sampling times were not matched between sustained-remission and progressing patients, and lymph node repertoires were not studied. Baseline clonality exceeded that of age-matched healthy donors and correlated strongly with circulating CD8+ T-cell counts. Public clonotypes were rare and either shrank or stayed stable during treatment, and the rise in clonality at ibrutinib response reflected expansion of private clonotypes. An increase in clonality was observed at ibrutinib response, with clonality remaining stable during sustained remission and falling back toward baseline at progression.

A MiSeq instrument was used for deep resolution sequencing, which targeted depths ranging from 1 in 1 million up to 1 in 200,000 T cells, with coverage averaging 10x for each clonotype. The immunoSEQ hsTCRB Kit was used to generate TCR beta libraries. In the authors' own workflow: ImmunoSEQ Data Assistant and ImmunoSEQ Analyzer were used for data analysis, and V, D and J genes were assigned according to IMGT definitions. Clonality, which ranges from 0 to 1, was calculated as one minus the normalized Shannon entropy of productive rearrangement frequencies. Only overrepresented clonotypes making up at least 0.05% of each patient's repertoire were included in the public clonotype analysis. Fewer than 15 repertoires from age-matched healthy donors, obtained from immuneACCESS, served as clonality controls. The source is immuneACCESS, and TCRdb retained only in-frame sequences with V and J called. Part of the clones is not carried over; for the studies checked, unresolved V genes explain less than half of this, and the remainder is unexplained. V, J and clone size were drawn from that table, and D and trimming were deduced from the DNA. The sample table shows around 15,000 clones, and approximately 81% are seen once. Of the sample, about 17% falls within the top ten clones.

This receptor was taken from a human donor with chronic lymphocytic leukemia. Rearrangement joined TRBV6-5 to TRBJ2-5; the D assignment is uncertain and may be TRBD1 or TRBD2, with 5 bases supporting each. The sequencing used PBMCs, collected before ibrutinib treatment. The nucleotides are TGTGCCAGCAGTCAAACCCTGGGGGACCAGTACTTC. Translated, it gives CASSQTLGDQYF.